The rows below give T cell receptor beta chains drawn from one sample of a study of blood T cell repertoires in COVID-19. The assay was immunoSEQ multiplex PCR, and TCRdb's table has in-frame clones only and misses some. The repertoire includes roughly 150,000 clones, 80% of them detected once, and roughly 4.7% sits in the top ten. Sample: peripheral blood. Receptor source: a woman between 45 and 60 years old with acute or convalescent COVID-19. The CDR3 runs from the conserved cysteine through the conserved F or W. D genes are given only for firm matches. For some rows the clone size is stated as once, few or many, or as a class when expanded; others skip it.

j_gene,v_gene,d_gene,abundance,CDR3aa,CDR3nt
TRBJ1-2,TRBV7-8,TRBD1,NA,CASSLGPGGVVYGYTF,TGTGCCAGCAGCTTAGGGCCAGGGGGTGTCGTCTATGGCTACACCTTC
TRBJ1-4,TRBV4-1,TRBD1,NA,CASSHSGQGKEKLFF,TGCGCCAGCAGCCATTCCGGACAGGGGAAAGAAAAACTGTTTTTT
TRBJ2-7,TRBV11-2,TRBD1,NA,CASSLIAQGYEQYF,TGTGCCAGCAGCTTAATAGCACAGGGGTACGAGCAGTACTTC
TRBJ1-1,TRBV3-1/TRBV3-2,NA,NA,CASSQQLSGDLNTEAFF,TGTGCCAGCAGCCAACAACTCTCAGGGGACCTGAACACTGAAGCTTTCTTT
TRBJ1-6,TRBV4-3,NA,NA,CASSQDSSYNSPLHF,TGCGCCAGCAGCCAAGACAGCTCCTATAATTCACCCCTCCACTTT
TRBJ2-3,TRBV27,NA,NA,CASSLNLGGSDTQYF,TGTGCCAGCAGTTTAAATTTAGGAGGGTCAGATACGCAGTATTTT
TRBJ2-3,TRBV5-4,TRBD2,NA,CASSLGTSTDTQYF,TGTGCCAGCAGTTTGGGGACTAGTACAGATACGCAGTATTTT
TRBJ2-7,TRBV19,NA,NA,CASSILQGPYEQYF,TGTGCCAGTAGTATACTCCAGGGCCCCTACGAGCAGTACTTC
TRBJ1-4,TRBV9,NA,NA,CASSVGSRGEKLFF,TGTGCCAGCAGCGTAGGTTCCCGAGGGGAAAAACTGTTTTTT
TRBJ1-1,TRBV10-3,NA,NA,CATSWGEVEAFF,TGTGCCACCTCGTGGGGGGAGGTGGAAGCTTTCTTT
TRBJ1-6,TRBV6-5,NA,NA,CASSPYRDSPLHF,TGTGCCAGCAGCCCATACAGGGATTCACCCCTCCACTTT
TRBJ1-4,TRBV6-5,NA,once,CASNVLRNEKLFF,TGTGCCAGCAACGTACTCCGGAATGAAAAACTGTTTTTT
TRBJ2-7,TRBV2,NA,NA,CASGGDSTYEQYF,TGTGCCAGCGGAGGCGATTCAACCTACGAGCAGTACTTC
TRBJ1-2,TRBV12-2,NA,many,CASRLVDPDRGCGYTF,TGTGCAAGTCGCTTGGTTGACCCGGACAGGGGCTGTGGCTACACCTTC
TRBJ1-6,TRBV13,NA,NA,CASSLSGTHGANSPLHF,TGTGCCAGCAGCCTTTCCGGGACACATGGGGCTAATTCACCCCTCCACTTT
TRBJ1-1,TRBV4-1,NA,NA,CASSQDRSGGTEAFF,TGCGCCAGCAGCCAAGACCGAAGCGGAGGCACTGAAGCTTTCTTT
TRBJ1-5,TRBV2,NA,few,CASREAYNQPQHF,TGTGCCAGCAGGGAAGCTTACAATCAGCCCCAGCATTTT
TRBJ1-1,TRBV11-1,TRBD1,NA,CASSLSGTDLRTEAFF,TGTGCCAGCAGCTTATCCGGGACAGATCTTAGGACTGAAGCTTTCTTT
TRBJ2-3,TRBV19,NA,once,CASTRTEERYF,TGTGCCAGTACCCGGACAGAAGAAAGGTATTTT
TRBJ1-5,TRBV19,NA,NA,CASSTQGGGGGQPQHF,TGTGCCAGTAGCACACAGGGAGGTGGCGGGGGGCAGCCCCAGCATTTT
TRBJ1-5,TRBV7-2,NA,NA,CASSLEHQPQHF,TGTGCCAGCAGCTTAGAGCATCAGCCCCAGCATTTT
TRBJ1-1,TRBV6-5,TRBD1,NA,CASSYSDRETEAFF,TGTGCCAGCAGTTACTCGGACAGGGAGACTGAAGCTTTCTTT
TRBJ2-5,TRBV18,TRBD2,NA,CASSPPGLAGGETQYF,TGTGCCAGCTCACCACCAGGACTAGCGGGGGGAGAGACCCAGTACTTC
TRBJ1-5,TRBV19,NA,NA,CASSYWERNQPQHF,TGTGCCAGTAGCTATTGGGAGAGGAATCAGCCCCAGCATTTT
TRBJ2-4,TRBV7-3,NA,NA,CASSSGLTNIQYF,TGTGCCAGCAGTTCGGGACTGACGAACATTCAGTACTTC
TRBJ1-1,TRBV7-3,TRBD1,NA,CASSLGQGEAFF,TGTGCCAGCAGCTTGGGACAGGGTGAAGCTTTCTTT
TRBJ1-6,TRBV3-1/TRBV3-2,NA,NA,CASSPWGGADNSPLHF,TGTGCCAGCAGCCCATGGGGAGGGGCAGATAATTCACCCCTCCACTTT
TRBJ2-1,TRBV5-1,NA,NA,CASSPQGDEQFF,TGCGCCAGCAGCCCACAGGGCGATGAGCAGTTCTTC
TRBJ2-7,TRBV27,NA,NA,CASSLSGRF,TGTGCCAGCAGTTTAAGCGGTCGTTTC
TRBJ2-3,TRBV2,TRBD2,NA,CASRLTSGGTDTQYF,TGTGCCAGCAGGCTAACTAGCGGGGGCACAGATACGCAGTATTTT
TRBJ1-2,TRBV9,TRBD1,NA,CASSVAIGGTGTYGYTF,TGTGCCAGCAGCGTAGCTATCGGTGGGACAGGGACCTATGGCTACACCTTC
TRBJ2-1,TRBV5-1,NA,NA,CASSFRPVLAASSYNEQFF,TGCGCCAGCAGCTTTCGCCCCGTATTAGCGGCGAGCTCCTACAATGAGCAGTTCTTC
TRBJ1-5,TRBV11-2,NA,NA,CASSPTSAGNNQPQHF,TGTGCCAGCAGCCCTACCTCGGCAGGGAATAATCAGCCCCAGCATTTT
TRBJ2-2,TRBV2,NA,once,CASRETDTGELFF,TGTGCCAGCAGGGAAACGGACACCGGGGAGCTGTTTTTT
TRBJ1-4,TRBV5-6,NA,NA,CASSLGQLNEKLFF,TGTGCCAGCAGCTTGGGACAGTTGAATGAAAAACTGTTTTTT
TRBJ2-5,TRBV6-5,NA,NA,CASRTLQGFGETQYF,TGTGCCAGCAGAACACTCCAGGGGTTTGGAGAGACCCAGTACTTC
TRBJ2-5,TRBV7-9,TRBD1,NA,CASSPQDGQGETQYF,TGTGCCAGCAGTCCTCAAGACGGACAGGGGGAGACCCAGTACTTC